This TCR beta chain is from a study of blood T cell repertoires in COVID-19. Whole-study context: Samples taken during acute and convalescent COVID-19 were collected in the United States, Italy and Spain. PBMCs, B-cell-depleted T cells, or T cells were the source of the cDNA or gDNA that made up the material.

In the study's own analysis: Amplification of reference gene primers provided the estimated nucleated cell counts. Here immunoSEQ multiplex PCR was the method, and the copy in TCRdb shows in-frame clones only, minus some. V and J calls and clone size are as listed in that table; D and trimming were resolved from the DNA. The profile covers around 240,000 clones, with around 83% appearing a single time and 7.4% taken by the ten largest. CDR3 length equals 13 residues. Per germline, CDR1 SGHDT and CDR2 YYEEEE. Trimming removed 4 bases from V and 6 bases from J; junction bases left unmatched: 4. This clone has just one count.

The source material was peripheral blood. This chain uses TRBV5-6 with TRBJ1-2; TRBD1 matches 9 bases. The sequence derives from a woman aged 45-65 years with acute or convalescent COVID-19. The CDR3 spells CASSLRTGDGYTF. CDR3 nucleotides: TGTGCCAGCAGCCTAAGGACAGGGGATGGCTACACCTTC.